The 13 T cell receptor beta chains in this list originate from one sample, sequenced in a study of T cells in Graves' hyperthyroidism and ophthalmopathy. TCR beta CDR3 sequences were amplified from RNA transcripts. The TCR CDR3 first-round RT-PCR relied on the HTBI primer set. TCRdb ran MiXCR on the multiplex PCR reads and lists one entry per CDR3 protein. The sample includes about 680,000 distinct CDR3 sequences, 30% to 40% of them seen just once. The sequencing sample was made of blood. These receptors all stem from a woman in her forties with Graves' hyperthyroidism.

This clonotype has only a few counts. The chain recombines TRBV27 with TRBJ2-5, with a weak D call TRBD2 (6 bases). In germline, CDR1 is MNHEY, CDR2 SMNVEV (reference sequence). Trimming left V 6 bases short and J 5 bases short, with 22 bases between. The CDR3 is 16 amino acids. The CDR3 loop reads CASRLNHGGTRETQYF. The CDR3 region has the DNA TGTGCCAGCAGACTTAACCACGGGGGTACGCGGGAGACCCAGTACTTC.

This clonotype was seen many times. CDR3 coding DNA: TGTGCCAGTAGTATTAGTGTAACCTACGAGCAGTACTTC. Translation: CASSISVTYEQYF. The V call is TRBV19, the J call TRBJ2-7; D gene ambiguous. Trimming cost V 3 bases and J 2 bases, with 8 bases left between them. The CDR3 spans 13 residues. Germline CDR1 reads LNHDA; CDR2 reads SQIVND (reference sequence).

The rearrangement joins TRBV19 to TRBJ2-5, with 11 bases matching TRBD1. This CDR3 comprises 14 residues. Germline V gives CDR1 LNHDA, CDR2 SQIVND (reference sequence). V shed 7 bases, J shed 5 bases, and the junction held 6 bases outside the gene matches. The CDR3 spells CASKRTGGKETQYF. CDR3 in DNA: TGTGCCAGTAAGCGGACAGGGGGCAAGGAGACCCAGTACTTC.

The table lists this clonotype with a few counts. The chain uses TRBV5-1 and TRBJ1-1, with D possibly TRBD1 on 6 matching bases. The CDR3 extends over 14 amino acids. The germline CDR1 and CDR2 sequences are SGHRS and YFSETQ. Deletions cut 0 bases from V and 8 bases from J, with 14 bases between. The CDR3 protein is CASSLVRGAVEAFF. The CDR3 bases are TGCGCCAGCAGCTTGGTGCGGGGGGCAGTGGAAGCTTTCTTT.

The V gene is TRBV5-4, the J gene TRBJ1-2; no reliable D call. CDR1 is SGHNT, CDR2 YYREEE, per germline (reference sequence). The CDR3 runs 12 residues. The V gene lost 7 bases and the J gene lost 12 bases, with 19 bases spanning the gap. CDR3 amino acids: CASSLPVGPNTF. In nucleotides, the CDR3 is TGTGCCAGCTCACTTCCCGTGGGCCCTAACACCTTC.

This clonotype came up once. The chain has TRBV7-9 and TRBJ1-1, with D uncertain. Germline loops: CDR1 SEHNR, CDR2 FQNEAQ (reference sequence). The CDR3 contains 16 residues. The V end lost 5 bases, the J end lost 5 bases, and 21 bases lay between the germline ends. Here the CDR3 DNA reads TGTGCCAGCAGCCAGAATCCTTCATTCCAGGAAACTGAAGCTTTCTTT. As protein: CASSQNPSFQETEAFF.

CDR3 sequence reads: CASSESAGAGTGELFF. Here the CDR3 DNA reads TGCGCCAGCAGTGAGTCTGCAGGGGCCGGCACCGGGGAGCTGTTTTTT. This chain uses TRBV10-1 with TRBJ2-2, with a weak D call TRBD1 (6 bases). V lost 0 bases, J lost 4 bases, and 12 bases lay in between. The CDR3 length is 16 residues. Germline CDR1 and CDR2: WNHNN and SYGVQD (reference sequence).

The rearrangement uses TRBV2 and TRBJ1-2; unclear D gene. This CDR3 is 12 amino acids long. Germline CDR1 reads SNHLY; CDR2 reads FYNNEI. V lost 9 bases, J lost 12 bases, and 20 bases lay in between. The chain's CDR3 is CAREAANSGNTF. The CDR3 DNA sequence: TGTGCCAGAGAGGCAGCCAACTCTGGAAACACCTTC.

This clonotype was detected a few times. The V and J genes are TRBV7-2 and TRBJ2-5, with D possibly being TRBD1 or TRBD2 (5 bases each). Trimming took 5 bases from V and 5 from J, leaving 18 bases between them. The CDR3 is 15 residues long. Germline V lookup: CDR1 SGHTA, CDR2 FQGNSA. In DNA, the CDR3 is TGTGCCAGCAGCCAAGACGAGGGGCCCTGGGAGACCCAGTACTTC. Encoded protein: CASSQDEGPWETQYF.

The V call is TRBV7-2, the J call TRBJ2-7; D possibly matches TRBD1 or TRBD2 (7 bases each). This CDR3 contains 14 residues. Trimming stripped 5 bases from V and 9 bases from J, with 20 bases between. Germline V gene data show CDR1 as SGHTA and CDR2 as FQGNSA. The CDR3 region has the DNA TGTGCCAGCAGCCTGACAGGGAGGGGGAATCTGCAGTACTTC. Translation: CASSLTGRGNLQYF.

This clonotype was counted many times. CDR3 sequence: CASSQDLSDSPLHF. The CDR3 nucleotides read TGCGCCAGCAGCCAAGATCTGAGTGATTCACCCCTCCACTTT. The V gene is TRBV4-3, the J gene TRBJ1-6; D ambiguous. Trimming left V 0 bases short and J 8 bases short, with 8 bases between. This CDR3 is 14 amino acids long. The V gene's germline CDR1 is LGHNA and CDR2 YSLEER.

As to this clonotype: The junction and the germline gene differ at one end; a read error may be behind it. The CDR3 bases are TGCAGCGTTGAAAAAGCGGACGGATCCTACGGGCAGTACTTC. It is translated as CSVEKADGSYGQYF. The gene calls are TRBV29-1 and TRBJ2-7, with D possibly TRBD2 on 5 matching bases. This CDR3 region has 14 residues. Germline V CDR1 and CDR2: SQVTM, ANQGSEA.

Only a few counts were recorded for this clonotype. CDR3 sequence reads: CASSYHQGSTEAFF. In DNA form, the CDR3 reads TGTGCCAGCAGTTACCATCAGGGAAGCACTGAAGCTTTCTTT. This chain joins TRBV6-5 and TRBJ1-1, with D possibly being TRBD1 (5 bases). Germline loops: CDR1 MNHEY, CDR2 SVGAGI. The CDR3 is made up of 14 amino acids. V was clipped by 2 bases and J by 4 bases, with 11 bases between them.